This record looks at one T cell receptor (beta chain) sequence and its context. The antigen remains undetermined. Germline V lookup: CDR1 SGHTA, CDR2 FQGNSA. This CDR3 region has 14 residues. Trimming cost V 4 bases and J 4 bases, with 13 bases left between them. These data are taken from a study of radiotherapy plus CTLA-4 blockade in lung cancer. In the study overall: Objective responses were seen in around 17% of patients, disease control in 31%. General study results and limits: Early shifts in blood T cell clones, with interferon-beta, reportedly predicted response best. Radiotherapy was combined with ipilimumab, and tumor-derived TCR clones then expanded in blood.

Measured with immunoSEQ multiplex PCR; TCRdb has only the in-frame clones, and not every one. The table includes about 28,000 clones, 79% detected once. Chemo-refractory metastatic non-small-cell lung cancer patients underwent focal radiation alongside CTLA-4 blockade with ipilimumab. The V gene is TRBV7-2, the J gene TRBJ2-5; D ambiguous. The source material was peripheral blood, sampled from a patient treated with radiotherapy plus ipilimumab. The sequence was collected from a human donor with non-small cell lung cancer that progressed on radiotherapy plus ipilimumab. The CDR3 loop reads CASSSTKRGETQYF. The CDR3 DNA reads as TGTGCCAGCAGCTCTACTAAGCGAGGAGAGACCCAGTACTTC.